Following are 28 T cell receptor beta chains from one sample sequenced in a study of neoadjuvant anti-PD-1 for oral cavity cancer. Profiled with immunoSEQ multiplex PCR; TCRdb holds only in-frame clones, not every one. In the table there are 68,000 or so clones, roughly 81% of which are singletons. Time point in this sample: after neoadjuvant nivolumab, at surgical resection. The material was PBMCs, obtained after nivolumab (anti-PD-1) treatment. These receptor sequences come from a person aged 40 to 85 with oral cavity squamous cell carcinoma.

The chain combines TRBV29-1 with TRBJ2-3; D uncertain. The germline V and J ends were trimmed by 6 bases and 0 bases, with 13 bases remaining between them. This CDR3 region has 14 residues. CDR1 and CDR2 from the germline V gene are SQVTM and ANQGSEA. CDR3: CSVLTGSSTDTQYF. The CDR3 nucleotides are TGCAGCGTCCTGACTGGATCTAGCACAGATACGCAGTATTTT.

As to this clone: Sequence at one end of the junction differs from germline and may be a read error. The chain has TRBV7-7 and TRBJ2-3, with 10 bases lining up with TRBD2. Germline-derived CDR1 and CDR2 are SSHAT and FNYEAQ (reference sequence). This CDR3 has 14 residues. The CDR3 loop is CASSPTSGIGTQYF. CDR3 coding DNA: TGTGCTAGCAGCCCAACTAGCGGGATTGGTACGCAGTATTTT.

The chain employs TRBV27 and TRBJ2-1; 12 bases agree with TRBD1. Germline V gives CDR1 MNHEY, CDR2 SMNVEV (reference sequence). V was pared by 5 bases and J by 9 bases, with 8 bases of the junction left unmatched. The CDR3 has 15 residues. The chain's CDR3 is CASSPWGQGAGEQFF. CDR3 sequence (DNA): TGTGCCAGCAGTCCCTGGGGACAGGGGGCCGGTGAGCAGTTCTTC.

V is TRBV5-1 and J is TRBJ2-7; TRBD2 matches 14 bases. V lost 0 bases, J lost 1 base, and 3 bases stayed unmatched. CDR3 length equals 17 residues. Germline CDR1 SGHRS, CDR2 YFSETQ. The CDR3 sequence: CASSLGLAGGRSYEQYF. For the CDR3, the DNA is TGCGCCAGCAGCTTGGGACTAGCGGGAGGGCGATCCTACGAGCAGTACTTC.

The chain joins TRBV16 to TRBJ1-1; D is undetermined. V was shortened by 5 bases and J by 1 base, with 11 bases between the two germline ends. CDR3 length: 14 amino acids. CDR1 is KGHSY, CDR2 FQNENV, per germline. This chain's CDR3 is CASSTQVGNTEAFF. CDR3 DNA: TGTGCCAGCAGCACGCAGGTCGGGAACACTGAAGCTTTCTTT.

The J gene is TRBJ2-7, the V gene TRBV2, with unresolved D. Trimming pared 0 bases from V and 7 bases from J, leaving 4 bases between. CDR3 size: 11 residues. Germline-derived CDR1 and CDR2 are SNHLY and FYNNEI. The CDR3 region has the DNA TGTGCCAGCAGTGAAGCGGGGGAGCAGTACTTC. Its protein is CASSEAGEQYF. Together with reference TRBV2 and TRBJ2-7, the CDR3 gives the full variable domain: EPEVTQTPSHQVTQMGQEVILRCVPISNHLYFYWYRQILGQKVEFLVSFYNNEISEKSEIFDDQFSVERPDGSNFTLKIRSTKLEDSAMYFCASSEAGEQYFGPGTRLTVT.

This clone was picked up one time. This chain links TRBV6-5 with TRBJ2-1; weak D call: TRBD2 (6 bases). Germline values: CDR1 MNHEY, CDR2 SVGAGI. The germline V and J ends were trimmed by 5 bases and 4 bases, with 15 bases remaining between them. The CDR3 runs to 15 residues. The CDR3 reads CASSPLVGGYNEQFF. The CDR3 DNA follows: TGTGCCAGCAGTCCTTTAGTGGGGGGTTACAATGAGCAGTTCTTC.

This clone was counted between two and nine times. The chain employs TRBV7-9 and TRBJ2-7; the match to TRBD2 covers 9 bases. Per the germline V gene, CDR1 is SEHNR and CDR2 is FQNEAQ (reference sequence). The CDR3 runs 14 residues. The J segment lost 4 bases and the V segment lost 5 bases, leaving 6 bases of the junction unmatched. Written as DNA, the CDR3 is TGTGCCAGCAGCCCCTGGACTAGCGCTTACGAGCAGTACTTC. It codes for CASSPWTSAYEQYF.

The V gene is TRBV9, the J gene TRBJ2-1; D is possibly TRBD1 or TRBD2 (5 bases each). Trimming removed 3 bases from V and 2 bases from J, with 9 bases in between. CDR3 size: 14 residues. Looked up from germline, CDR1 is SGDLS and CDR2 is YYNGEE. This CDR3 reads CASSGGTPYNEQFF. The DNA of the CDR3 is TGTGCCAGCAGCGGAGGGACCCCCTACAATGAGCAGTTCTTC.

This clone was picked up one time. CDR3 residues: CASRLLAGGASSYNEQFF. The CDR3 nucleotides are TGTGCCAGCAGGCTCCTAGCGGGAGGGGCCAGCTCCTACAATGAGCAGTTCTTC. This chain joins TRBV2 and TRBJ2-1, with 12 bases matching TRBD2. V shed 6 bases and J 0 bases; nucleotides not matched to a gene: 9. CDR3 size: 18 residues. Germline V gives CDR1 SNHLY, CDR2 FYNNEI. The entire variable domain, with the rest obtained from reference TRBV2 and TRBJ2-1, is as follows: EPEVTQTPSHQVTQMGQEVILRCVPISNHLYFYWYRQILGQKVEFLVSFYNNEISEKSEIFDDQFSVERPDGSNFTLKIRSTKLEDSAMYFCASRLLAGGASSYNEQFFGPGTRLTVL.

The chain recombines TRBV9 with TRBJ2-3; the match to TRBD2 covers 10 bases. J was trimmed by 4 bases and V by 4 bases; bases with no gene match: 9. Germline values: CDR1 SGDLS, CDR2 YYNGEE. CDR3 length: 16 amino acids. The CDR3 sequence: CASSQGGLAGADTQYF. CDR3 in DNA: TGTGCCAGCAGCCAGGGGGGGCTAGCGGGAGCAGATACGCAGTATTTT.

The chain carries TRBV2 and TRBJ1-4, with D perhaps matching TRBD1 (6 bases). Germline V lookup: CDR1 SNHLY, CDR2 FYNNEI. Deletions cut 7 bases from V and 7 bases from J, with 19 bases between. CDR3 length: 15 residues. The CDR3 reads CASTPAAGAREKLFF. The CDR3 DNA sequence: TGTGCCAGCACCCCGGCCGCGGGGGCGCGTGAAAAACTGTTTTTT.

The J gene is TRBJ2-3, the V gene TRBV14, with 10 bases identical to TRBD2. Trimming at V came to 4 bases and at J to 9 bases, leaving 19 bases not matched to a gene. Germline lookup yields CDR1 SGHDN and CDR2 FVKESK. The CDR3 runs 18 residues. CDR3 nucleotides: TGTGCCAGCAGCCCTAGCGGGAGAGGGGGTAGGGCCACCTGGACGCAGTATTTT. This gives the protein CASSPSGRGGRATWTQYF.

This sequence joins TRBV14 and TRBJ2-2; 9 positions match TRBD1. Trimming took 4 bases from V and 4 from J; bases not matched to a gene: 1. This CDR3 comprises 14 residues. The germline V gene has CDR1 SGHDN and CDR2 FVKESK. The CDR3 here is CASSRDRATGELFF. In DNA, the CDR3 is TGTGCCAGCAGCCGGGACAGGGCCACCGGGGAGCTGTTTTTT.

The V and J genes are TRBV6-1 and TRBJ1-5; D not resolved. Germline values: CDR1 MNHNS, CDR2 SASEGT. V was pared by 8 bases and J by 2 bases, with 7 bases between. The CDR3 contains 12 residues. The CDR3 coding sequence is TGTGCCAGCTGGGGATGCAATCAGCCCCAGCATTTT. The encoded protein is CASWGCNQPQHF.

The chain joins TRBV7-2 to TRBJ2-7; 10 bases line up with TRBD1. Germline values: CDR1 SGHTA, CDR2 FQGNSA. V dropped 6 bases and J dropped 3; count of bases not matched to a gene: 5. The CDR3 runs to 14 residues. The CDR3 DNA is TGTGCCAGCAGAAAGGACAGGGGGGACTACGAGCAGTACTTC. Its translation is CASRKDRGDYEQYF.

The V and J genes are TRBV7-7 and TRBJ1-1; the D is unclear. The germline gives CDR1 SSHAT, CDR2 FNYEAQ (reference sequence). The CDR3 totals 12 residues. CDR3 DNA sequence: TGTGCTACCAGACTGGGCGGCACTGAAGCTTTCTTT. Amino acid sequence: CATRLGGTEAFF.

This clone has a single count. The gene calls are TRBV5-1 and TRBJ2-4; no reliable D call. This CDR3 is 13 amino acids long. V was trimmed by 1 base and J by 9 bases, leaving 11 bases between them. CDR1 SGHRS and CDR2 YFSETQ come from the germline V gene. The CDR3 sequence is CASSLPSMGIQYF. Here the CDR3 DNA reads TGCGCCAGCAGCTTGCCTAGTATGGGCATTCAGTACTTC.

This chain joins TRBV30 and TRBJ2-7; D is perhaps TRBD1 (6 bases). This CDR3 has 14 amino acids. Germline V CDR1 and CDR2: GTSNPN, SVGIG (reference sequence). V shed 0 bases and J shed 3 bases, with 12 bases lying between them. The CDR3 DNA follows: TGTGCCTGGAGTGTAGTAGGACAGAACTACGAGCAGTACTTC. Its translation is CAWSVVGQNYEQYF.

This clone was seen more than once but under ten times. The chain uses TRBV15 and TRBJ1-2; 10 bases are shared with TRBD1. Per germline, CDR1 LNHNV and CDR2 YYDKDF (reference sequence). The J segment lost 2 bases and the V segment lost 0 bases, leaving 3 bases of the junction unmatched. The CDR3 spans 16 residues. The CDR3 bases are TGTGCCACCAGCAGAGATACGGGACAGGGGAACTATGGCTACACCTTC. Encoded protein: CATSRDTGQGNYGYTF.

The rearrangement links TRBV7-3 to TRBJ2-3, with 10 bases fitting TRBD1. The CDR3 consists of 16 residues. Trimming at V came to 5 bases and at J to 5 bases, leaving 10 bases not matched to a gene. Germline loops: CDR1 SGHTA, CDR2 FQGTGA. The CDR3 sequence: CASSPSGTGAKDTQYF. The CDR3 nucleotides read TGTGCCAGCAGCCCATCCGGGACAGGGGCCAAAGATACGCAGTATTTT.

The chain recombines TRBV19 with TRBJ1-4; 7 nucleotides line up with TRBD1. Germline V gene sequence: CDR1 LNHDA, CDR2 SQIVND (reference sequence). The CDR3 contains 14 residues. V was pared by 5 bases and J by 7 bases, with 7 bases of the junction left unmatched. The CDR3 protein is CASSPGQPSEKLFF. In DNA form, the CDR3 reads TGTGCCAGTAGTCCGGGACAGCCGAGTGAAAAACTGTTTTTT.

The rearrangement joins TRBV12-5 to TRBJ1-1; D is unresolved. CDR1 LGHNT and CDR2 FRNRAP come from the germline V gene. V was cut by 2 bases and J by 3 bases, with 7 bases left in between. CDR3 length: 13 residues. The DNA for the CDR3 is TGTGCTAGTGGTTTGAGTAGGGACACTGAAGCTTTCTTT. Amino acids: CASGLSRDTEAFF.

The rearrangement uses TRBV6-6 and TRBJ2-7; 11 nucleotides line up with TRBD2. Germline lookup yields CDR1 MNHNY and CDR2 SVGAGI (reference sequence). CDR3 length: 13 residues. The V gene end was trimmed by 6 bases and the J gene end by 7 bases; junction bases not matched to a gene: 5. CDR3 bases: TGTGCCAGCAGACTAGCGGGAGTCGAGGAGCAGTACTTC. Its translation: CASRLAGVEEQYF.

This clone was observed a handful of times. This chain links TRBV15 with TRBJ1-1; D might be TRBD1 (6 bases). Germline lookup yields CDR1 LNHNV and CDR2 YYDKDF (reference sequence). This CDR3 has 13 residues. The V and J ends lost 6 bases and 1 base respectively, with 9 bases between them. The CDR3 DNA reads TGTGCCACCAGTCGACAGGCGAACACTGAAGCTTTCTTT. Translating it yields CATSRQANTEAFF.

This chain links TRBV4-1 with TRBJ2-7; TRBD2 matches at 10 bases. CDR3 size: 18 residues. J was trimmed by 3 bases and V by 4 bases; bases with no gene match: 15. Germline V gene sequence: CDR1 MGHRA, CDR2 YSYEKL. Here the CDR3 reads CASSRLTGTSERFYEQYF. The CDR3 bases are TGCGCCAGCAGCCGCCTAACCGGGACTAGCGAGCGTTTCTACGAGCAGTACTTC.

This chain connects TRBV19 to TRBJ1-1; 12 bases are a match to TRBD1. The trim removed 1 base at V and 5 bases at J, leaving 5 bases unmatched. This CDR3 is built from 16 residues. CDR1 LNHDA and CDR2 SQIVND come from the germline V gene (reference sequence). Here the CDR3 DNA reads TGTGCCAGTAGTATAGGAGGGACAGGGGGCTGGACTGAAGCTTTCTTT. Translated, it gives CASSIGGTGGWTEAFF.

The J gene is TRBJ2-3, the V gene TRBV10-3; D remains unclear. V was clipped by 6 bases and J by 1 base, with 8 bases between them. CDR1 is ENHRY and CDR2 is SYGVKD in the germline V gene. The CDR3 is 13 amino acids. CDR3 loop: CAIRTIGTDTQYF. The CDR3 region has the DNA TGTGCCATCAGAACTATCGGCACAGATACGCAGTATTTT.